Ten or more counts support the clone carrying this T cell receptor beta chain. This record belongs to a study of T cells in Graves' hyperthyroidism and ophthalmopathy. Template material for amplifying TCR beta CDR3 regions consisted of RNA transcripts. HTBI primers were the set used in a first-round RT-PCR of the TCR CDR3. Each CDR3 protein gets one entry after TCRdb re-called the multiplex PCR reads with MiXCR. Of under 400,000 distinct CDR3 sequences listed, approximately 15% are singletons. After removal of 5 bases from V and 11 bases from J, the junction contained 5 bases not matched to a gene. Germline loops: CDR1 LGHDT, CDR2 YNNKEL (reference sequence). The CDR3 covers 11 residues.

This receptor was taken from a man aged 30 to 39 with Graves' hyperthyroidism. J is TRBJ2-7 and V is TRBV3-1, with 8 bases identical to TRBD2. Sequenced input: blood. The CDR3 loop reads CASSRGLDEYF. Here the CDR3 DNA reads TGTGCCAGCAGCAGGGGACTAGATGAGTACTTC.